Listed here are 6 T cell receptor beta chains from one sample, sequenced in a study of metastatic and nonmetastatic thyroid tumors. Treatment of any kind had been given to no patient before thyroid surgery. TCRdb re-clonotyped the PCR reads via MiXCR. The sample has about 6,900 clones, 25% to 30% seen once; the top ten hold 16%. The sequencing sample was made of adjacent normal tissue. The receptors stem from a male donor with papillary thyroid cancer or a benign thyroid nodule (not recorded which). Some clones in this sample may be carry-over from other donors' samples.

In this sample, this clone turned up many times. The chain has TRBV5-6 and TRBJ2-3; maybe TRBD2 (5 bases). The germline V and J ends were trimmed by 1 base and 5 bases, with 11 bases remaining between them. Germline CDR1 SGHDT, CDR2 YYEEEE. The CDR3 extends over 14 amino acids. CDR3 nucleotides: TGTGCCAGCAGCTTGACGAGGGCGGGAGATACGCAGTATTTT. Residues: CASSLTRAGDTQYF.

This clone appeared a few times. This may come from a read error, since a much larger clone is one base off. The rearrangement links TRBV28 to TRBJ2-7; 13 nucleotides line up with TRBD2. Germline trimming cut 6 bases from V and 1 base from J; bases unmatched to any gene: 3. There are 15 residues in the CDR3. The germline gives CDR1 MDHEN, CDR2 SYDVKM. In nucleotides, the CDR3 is TGTGCCAGCAGCAGGGGACTAGCGGGATCCTACGAGCAGTACTTC. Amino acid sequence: CASSRGLAGSYEQYF.

The CDR3 nucleotides read TGCGCCAGCAGCCCGGTTCAGGGAAGAGACTACGAGCAGTACTTC. Amino acid sequence: CASSPVQGRDYEQYF. V usage is TRBV5-1 and J usage is TRBJ2-7; D is perhaps TRBD1 (5 bases). CDR3 length: 15 residues. V was clipped by 4 bases and J by 3 bases, with 17 bases between them. Germline assignment: CDR1 SGHRS and CDR2 YFSETQ.

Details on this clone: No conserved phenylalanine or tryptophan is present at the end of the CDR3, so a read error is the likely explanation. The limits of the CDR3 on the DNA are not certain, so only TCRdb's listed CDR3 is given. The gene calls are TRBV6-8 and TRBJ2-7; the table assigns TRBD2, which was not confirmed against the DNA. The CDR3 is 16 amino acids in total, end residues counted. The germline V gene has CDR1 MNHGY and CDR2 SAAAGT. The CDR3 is CASSAIVLAGFYAHYI.

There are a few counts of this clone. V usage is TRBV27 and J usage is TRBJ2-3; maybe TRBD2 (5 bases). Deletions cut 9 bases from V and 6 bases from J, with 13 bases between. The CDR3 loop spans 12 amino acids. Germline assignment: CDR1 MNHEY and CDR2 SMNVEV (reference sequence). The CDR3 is CARLSRGDTQYF. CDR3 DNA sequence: TGTGCCAGGCTGTCCCGGGGTGATACGCAGTATTTT.

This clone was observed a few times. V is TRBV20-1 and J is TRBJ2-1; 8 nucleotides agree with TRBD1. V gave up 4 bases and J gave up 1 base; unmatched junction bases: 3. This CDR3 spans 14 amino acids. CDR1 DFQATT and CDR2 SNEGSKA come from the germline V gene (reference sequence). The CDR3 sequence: CSAIRQGSYNEQFF. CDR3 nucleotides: TGCAGTGCTATTCGACAGGGGTCCTACAATGAGCAGTTCTTC.